Listed below are T cell receptor beta chains from one sample, sequenced in a study of cytomegalovirus exposure and HLA in healthy donors. Sequenced by immunoSEQ multiplex PCR; TCRdb stores in-frame clones only, minus some. In the table there are about 180,000 clones, 77% of which are singletons. The sequenced sample consisted of PBMCs. These receptor sequences come from an older woman in good health and CMV-seropositive. Both conserved end residues are part of each CDR3. A D gene is named only where the DNA matches it firmly. Rows give clone size only sometimes, using once, few, many, or a class for an expanded clone.

d_gene	v_gene	abundance	j_gene	CDR3aa	CDR3nt
TRBD1	TRBV7-9	NA	TRBJ1-3	CASNPNRGGNTIYF	TGTGCCAGCAACCCAAACAGGGGTGGAAACACCATATATTTT
TRBD2	TRBV5-4	NA	TRBJ2-1	CASSARGGTYNEQFF	TGTGCCAGCAGCGCGCGGGGGGGCACCTACAATGAGCAGTTCTTC
TRBD1	TRBV7-6	NA	TRBJ2-7	CASSLGTVGEQYF	TGTGCCAGCAGCCTCGGGACAGTGGGCGAGCAGTACTTC
TRBD1	TRBV30	NA	TRBJ1-5	CAWAAGGLPVSNQPQHF	TGTGCCTGGGCCGCAGGGGGCCTGCCTGTTAGCAATCAGCCCCAGCATTTT
TRBD2	TRBV10-3	NA	TRBJ2-7	CAISESRLSGTYEQYF	TGTGCCATCAGTGAGTCCAGGCTTAGCGGGACATACGAGCAGTACTTC
TRBD1	TRBV28	NA	TRBJ1-5	CASSTHKQGTYSNQPQHF	TGTGCCAGCAGTACCCATAAACAGGGGACTTATAGCAATCAGCCCCAGCATTTT
NA	TRBV6-1	NA	TRBJ1-5	CASLIEGGNQPQHF	TGTGCCAGCCTCATCGAGGGGGGCAATCAGCCCCAGCATTTT
NA	TRBV14	NA	TRBJ1-6	CASSQAPGSPLHF	TGTGCCAGCAGCCAGGCCCCAGGGTCACCCCTCCACTTT
TRBD1	TRBV11-2	NA	TRBJ2-7	CASSFQTGGRYEQYF	TGTGCCAGCAGCTTCCAGACAGGGGGCCGCTACGAGCAGTACTTC
TRBD1	TRBV7-9	NA	TRBJ1-4	CASSEDRGTAELFF	TGTGCCAGCAGCGAAGACAGGGGCACGGCCGAACTGTTTTTT
TRBD1	TRBV28	NA	TRBJ1-2	CASSAGTGGYYYGYTF	TGTGCCAGCAGCGCCGGGACAGGGGGCTACTACTATGGCTACACCTTC
NA	TRBV7-9	NA	TRBJ1-2	CASSLGTVTNYGYTF	TGTGCCAGCAGCTTAGGAACAGTCACAAACTATGGCTACACCTTC
NA	TRBV28	NA	TRBJ1-2	CASSSPGEPYYGYTF	TGTGCCAGCAGTTCCCCCGGGGAGCCCTACTATGGCTACACCTTC
NA	TRBV9	NA	TRBJ1-4	CASSAGVGNEKLFF	TGTGCCAGCAGCGCAGGGGTGGGTAATGAAAAACTGTTTTTT
NA	TRBV6-4	NA	TRBJ2-2	CASSDLVQGNGELFF	TGTGCCAGCAGTGACCTGGTTCAGGGGAACGGGGAGCTGTTTTTT
NA	TRBV28	NA	TRBJ1-2	CASRPGGTDGYTF	TGTGCCAGCAGGCCGGGGGGAACGGATGGCTACACCTTC
TRBD2	TRBV5-4	NA	TRBJ2-1	CASSQTSGPFNEQFF	TGTGCCAGCAGCCAGACTAGCGGGCCGTTCAATGAGCAGTTCTTC
NA	TRBV2	NA	TRBJ2-3	CASRQGHTTDTQYF	TGTGCCAGTAGACAAGGACATACCACAGATACGCAGTATTTT
NA	TRBV11-2	NA	TRBJ2-7	CASSLDGGRYEQYF	TGTGCCAGCAGCTTAGATGGAGGCCGATACGAGCAGTACTTC
NA	TRBV2	NA	TRBJ2-5	CASGGTDRTRGPFGETQYF	TGTGCCAGCGGGGGGACAGACCGTACCAGGGGCCCCTTTGGAGAGACCCAGTACTTC
NA	TRBV10-3	NA	TRBJ2-5	CAISESPGVGETQYF	TGTGCCATCAGTGAGTCACCAGGGGTCGGGGAGACCCAGTACTTC
NA	TRBV7-9	NA	TRBJ1-1	CASSVSGSGAEAFF	TGTGCCAGCAGCGTGTCAGGGAGCGGGGCTGAAGCTTTCTTT
TRBD1	TRBV19	few	TRBJ2-6	CASSTTGQGALGANILTF	TGTGCCAGTAGTACTACCGGACAGGGGGCGCTAGGGGCCAACATCCTGACTTTC
NA	TRBV30	NA	TRBJ2-3	CAWTGVPTDTQYF	TGTGCCTGGACAGGGGTTCCCACAGATACGCAGTATTTT
TRBD2	TRBV11-2	NA	TRBJ2-5	CASRPTTSGLQETQYF	TGTGCCAGCCGCCCGACGACTAGCGGGCTGCAAGAGACCCAGTACTTC
NA	TRBV5-1	NA	TRBJ1-6	CASSVDGRSNSPLHF	TGCGCCAGCAGCGTAGACGGGAGGAGTAATTCACCCCTCCACTTT
NA	TRBV7-9	NA	TRBJ2-5	CASSQAQSGRETQYF	TGTGCCAGCAGCCAAGCCCAATCGGGAAGAGAGACCCAGTACTTC
NA	TRBV6-6	NA	TRBJ2-7	CASSYGGASNYEQYF	TGTGCCAGCAGTTACGGGGGGGCAAGCAACTACGAGCAGTACTTC
NA	TRBV5-1	NA	TRBJ2-2	CASSIQTMHLELFF	TGCGCCAGCAGTATCCAGACAATGCACCTTGAGCTGTTTTTT
NA	TRBV27	NA	TRBJ2-4	CASSSASTGNIQYF	TGTGCCAGCAGTTCGGCATCGACGGGGAACATTCAGTACTTC
TRBD1	TRBV5-1	NA	TRBJ1-1	CASSLASGQGLEAFF	TGCGCCAGCAGCTTGGCCTCAGGACAGGGGTTAGAAGCTTTCTTT
TRBD1	TRBV19	NA	TRBJ1-1	CASTLGQGNTEAFF	TGTGCCAGTACCCTCGGACAGGGGAACACTGAAGCTTTCTTT
NA	TRBV5-1	once	TRBJ1-3	CASSSNPVVGGGNTIYF	TGCGCCAGCAGCTCCAACCCCGTGGTCGGAGGTGGAAACACCATATATTTT
NA	TRBV28	few	TRBJ2-4	CASSFSVRVGVKNIQYF	TGTGCCAGCAGTTTCTCCGTGAGGGTTGGGGTCAAAAACATTCAGTACTTC
NA	TRBV27	NA	TRBJ1-4	CASSLSKGRATNEKLFF	TGTGCCAGCAGTTTATCGAAAGGGAGGGCAACTAATGAAAAACTGTTTTTT
NA	TRBV4-2	NA	TRBJ1-2	CASSQDTSPGDYGYTF	TGTGCCAGCAGCCAAGATACGTCGCCGGGGGACTATGGCTACACCTTC
NA	TRBV7-9	NA	TRBJ2-7	CASIFGGPLDEQYF	TGTGCCAGCATCTTCGGCGGGCCCCTAGACGAGCAGTACTTC
NA	TRBV28	NA	TRBJ1-1	CALSGDLNTEAFF	TGTGCCCTTTCGGGGGACCTAAACACTGAAGCTTTCTTT
NA	TRBV4-2	NA	TRBJ2-7	CASSQDGAGPTYEQYF	TGTGCCAGCAGCCAAGATGGGGCGGGACCGACCTACGAGCAGTACTTC
TRBD2	TRBV10-3	NA	TRBJ2-4	CAISPTGGGKNIQYF	TGTGCCATCAGCCCCACTGGGGGGGGAAAAAACATTCAGTACTTC
NA	TRBV9	NA	TRBJ1-1	CASSVGGEGRGTEAFF	TGTGCCAGCAGCGTGGGAGGAGAGGGTAGGGGTACTGAAGCTTTCTTT
NA	TRBV28	once	TRBJ1-5	CASRKEIVSNQPQHF	TGTGCCAGCAGGAAAGAGATCGTTAGCAATCAGCCCCAGCATTTT
TRBD2	TRBV10-1	NA	TRBJ2-1	CASHGALAGGEQFF	TGCGCCAGTCATGGGGCCCTAGCGGGAGGCGAGCAGTTCTTC
TRBD1	TRBV28	NA	TRBJ1-5	CASRGGQTNQPQHF	TGTGCCAGCAGAGGGGGACAGACCAATCAGCCCCAGCATTTT
NA	TRBV5-1	NA	TRBJ1-4	CASSRGEDEKLFF	TGCGCCAGCAGCCGCGGGGAAGATGAAAAACTGTTTTTT
NA	TRBV4-3	few	TRBJ1-2	CASSQDGSVIYGYTF	TGCGCCAGCAGCCAAGATGGCAGCGTAATCTATGGCTACACCTTC
NA	TRBV7-9	NA	TRBJ2-2	CASSIILTGSGELFF	TGTGCCAGCAGCATCATACTAACTGGCTCCGGGGAGCTGTTTTTT
NA	TRBV4-3	NA	TRBJ2-7	CASSQDSRTRGSMGQYF	TGCGCCAGCAGCCAAGATTCCCGGACCCGGGGGTCTATGGGGCAGTACTTC
NA	TRBV28	NA	TRBJ1-1	CASSFFRNTEAFF	TGTGCCAGCAGTTTTTTCAGGAACACTGAAGCTTTCTTT
NA	TRBV5-6	NA	TRBJ2-7	CASSSTHEQYF	TGTGCCAGCAGCTCTACCCACGAGCAGTACTTC
NA	TRBV6-5	NA	TRBJ2-3	CASSHQTRTDTQYF	TGTGCCAGCAGTCACCAGACTCGCACAGATACGCAGTATTTT
TRBD1	TRBV28	once	TRBJ1-5	CASSLDREDQPQHF	TGTGCCAGCAGTTTAGACAGGGAGGATCAGCCCCAGCATTTT